The TCR beta chain described here comes from a study of blood T cell repertoires in COVID-19. Per the authors' pipeline: Nucleated cell number was recorded as an estimate derived from reference gene primer amplification. Clones were read by immunoSEQ multiplex PCR, and TCRdb kept only the in-frame ones, dropping some. The V and J calls and the clone size are those of that table, but D and trimming were determined from the DNA. The data hold 150,000 to 200,000 clones, with around 84% observed a single time. The CDR3 runs 13 residues. Trimming removed 3 bases at V and 2 bases at J, with 8 bases between. Per germline, CDR1 LGHDT and CDR2 YNNKEL (reference sequence). The table lists this clone with a count of one.

The chain employs TRBV3-1 (or the pseudogene TRBV3-2) and TRBJ2-7, with D maybe TRBD2 (5 bases). This receptor was identified in a woman aged 80 or over with acute or convalescent COVID-19. Input material: peripheral blood. CDR3 sequence reads: CASSHGRTYEQYF. The CDR3 region has the DNA TGTGCCAGCAGCCATGGGAGAACCTACGAGCAGTACTTC.